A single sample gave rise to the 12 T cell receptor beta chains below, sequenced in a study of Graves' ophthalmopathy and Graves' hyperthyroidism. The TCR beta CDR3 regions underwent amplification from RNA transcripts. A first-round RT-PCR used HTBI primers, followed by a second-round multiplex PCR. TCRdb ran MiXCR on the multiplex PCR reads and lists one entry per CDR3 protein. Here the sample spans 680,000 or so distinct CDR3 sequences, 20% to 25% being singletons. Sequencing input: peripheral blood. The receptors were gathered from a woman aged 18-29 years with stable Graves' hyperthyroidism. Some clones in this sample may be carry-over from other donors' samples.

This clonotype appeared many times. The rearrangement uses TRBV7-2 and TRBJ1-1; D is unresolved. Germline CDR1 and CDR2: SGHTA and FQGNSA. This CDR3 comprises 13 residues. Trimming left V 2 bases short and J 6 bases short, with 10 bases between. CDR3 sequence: CASSLSGGAEAFF. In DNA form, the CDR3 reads TGTGCCAGCAGCTTATCGGGTGGGGCTGAAGCTTTCTTT.

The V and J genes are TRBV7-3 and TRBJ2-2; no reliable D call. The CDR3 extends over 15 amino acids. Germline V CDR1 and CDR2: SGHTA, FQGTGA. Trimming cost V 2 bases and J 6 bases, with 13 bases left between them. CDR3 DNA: TGTGCCAGCAGCTTACTTGAAGCGCCCGCCGGGGAGCTGTTTTTT. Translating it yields CASSLLEAPAGELFF.

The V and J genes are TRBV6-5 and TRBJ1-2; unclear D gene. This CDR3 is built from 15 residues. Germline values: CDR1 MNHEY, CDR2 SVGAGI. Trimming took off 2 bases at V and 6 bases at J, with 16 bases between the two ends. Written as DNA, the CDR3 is TGTGCCAGCAGTTACCCGCGCCTGGGGTCCGATGGCTACACCTTC. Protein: CASSYPRLGSDGYTF.

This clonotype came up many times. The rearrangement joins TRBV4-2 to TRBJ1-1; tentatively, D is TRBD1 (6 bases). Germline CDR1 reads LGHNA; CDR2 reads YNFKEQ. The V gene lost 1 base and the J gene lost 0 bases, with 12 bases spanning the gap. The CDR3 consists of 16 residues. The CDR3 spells CASSQVGARMNTEAFF. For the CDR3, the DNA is TGTGCCAGCAGCCAAGTGGGGGCCCGGATGAACACTGAAGCTTTCTTT.

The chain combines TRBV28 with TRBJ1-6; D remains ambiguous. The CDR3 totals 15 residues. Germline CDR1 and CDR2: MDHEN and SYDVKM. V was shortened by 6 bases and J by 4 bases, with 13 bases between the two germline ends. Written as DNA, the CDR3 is TGTGCCAGCAGCGTATCACAGCCTTATAATTCACCCCTCCACTTT. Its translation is CASSVSQPYNSPLHF.

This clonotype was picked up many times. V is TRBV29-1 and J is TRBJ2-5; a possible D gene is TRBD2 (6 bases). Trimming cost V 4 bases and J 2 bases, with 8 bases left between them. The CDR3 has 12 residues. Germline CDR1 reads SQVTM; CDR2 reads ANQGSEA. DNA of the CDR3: TGCAGCGTTGCTAGCGCACAAGAGACCCAGTACTTC. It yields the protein CSVASAQETQYF.

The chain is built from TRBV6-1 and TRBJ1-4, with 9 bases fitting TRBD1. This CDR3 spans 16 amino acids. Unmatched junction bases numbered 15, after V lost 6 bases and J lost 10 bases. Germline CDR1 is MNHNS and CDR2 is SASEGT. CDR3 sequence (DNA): TGTGCCAGCAGCCGGCGGACGGGACAGGGAGGGGGAAAACTGTTTTTT. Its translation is CASSRRTGQGGGKLFF.

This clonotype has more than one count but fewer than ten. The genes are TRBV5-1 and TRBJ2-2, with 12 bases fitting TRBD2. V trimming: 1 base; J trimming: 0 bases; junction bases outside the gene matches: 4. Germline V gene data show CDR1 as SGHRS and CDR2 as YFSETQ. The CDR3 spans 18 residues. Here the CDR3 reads CASSLRLAGGPNTGELFF. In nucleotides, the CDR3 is TGCGCCAGCAGCTTGAGGCTAGCGGGAGGGCCGAACACCGGGGAGCTGTTTTTT.

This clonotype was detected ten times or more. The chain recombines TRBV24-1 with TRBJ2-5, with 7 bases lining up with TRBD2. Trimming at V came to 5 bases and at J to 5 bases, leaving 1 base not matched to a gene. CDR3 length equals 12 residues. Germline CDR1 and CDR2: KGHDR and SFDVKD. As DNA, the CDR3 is TGTGCCACCAGTGCCGGGGGGGAGACCCAGTACTTC. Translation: CATSAGGETQYF.

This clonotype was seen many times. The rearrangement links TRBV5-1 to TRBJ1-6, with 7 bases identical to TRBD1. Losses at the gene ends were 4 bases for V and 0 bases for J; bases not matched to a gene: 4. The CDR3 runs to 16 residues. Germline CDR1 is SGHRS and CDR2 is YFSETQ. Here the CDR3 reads CASSTRDSSYNSPLHF. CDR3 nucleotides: TGCGCCAGCAGCACCCGGGACAGCTCCTATAATTCACCCCTCCACTTT.

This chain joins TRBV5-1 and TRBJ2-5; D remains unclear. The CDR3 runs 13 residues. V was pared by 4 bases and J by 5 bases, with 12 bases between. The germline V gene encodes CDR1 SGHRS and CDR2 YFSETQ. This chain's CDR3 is CASSTSVGETQYF. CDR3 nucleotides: TGCGCCAGCAGCACCTCCGTGGGTGAGACCCAGTACTTC.

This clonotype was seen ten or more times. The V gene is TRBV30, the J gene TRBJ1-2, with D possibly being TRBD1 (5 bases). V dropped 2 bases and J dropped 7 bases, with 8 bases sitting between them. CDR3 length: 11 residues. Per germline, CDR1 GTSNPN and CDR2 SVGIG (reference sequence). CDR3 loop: CAWSLQGGYTF. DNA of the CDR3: TGTGCCTGGAGTCTCCAGGGTGGCTACACCTTC.